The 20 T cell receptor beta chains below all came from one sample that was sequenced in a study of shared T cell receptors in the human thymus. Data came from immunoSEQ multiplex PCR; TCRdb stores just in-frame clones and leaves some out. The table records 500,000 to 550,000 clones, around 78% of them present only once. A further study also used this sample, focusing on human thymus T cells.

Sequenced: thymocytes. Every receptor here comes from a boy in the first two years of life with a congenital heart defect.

The CDR3 sequence: CASTGRRGDSYEQYF. CDR3 nucleotides: TGCGCCAGCACCGGGCGTCGGGGAGACTCCTACGAGCAGTACTTC. The chain recombines TRBV5-1 with TRBJ2-5, with D maybe TRBD2 (5 bases). The end of the DNA aligns better with TRBJ2-7, so the J call may be wrong. The CDR3 covers 15 residues. In germline, CDR1 is SGHRS, CDR2 YFSETQ.

The CDR3 region has the DNA TGCGCCAGCAGCTTGGAGACATTCAGGCATGTGGCCAAAAACATTCAGTACTTC. This gives the protein CASSLETFRHVAKNIQYF. This chain links TRBV5-1 with TRBJ2-4; D gene unclear. Germline CDR1 is SGHRS and CDR2 is YFSETQ. CDR3 length equals 18 residues. Trimming removed 0 bases at V and 1 base at J, with 17 bases between.

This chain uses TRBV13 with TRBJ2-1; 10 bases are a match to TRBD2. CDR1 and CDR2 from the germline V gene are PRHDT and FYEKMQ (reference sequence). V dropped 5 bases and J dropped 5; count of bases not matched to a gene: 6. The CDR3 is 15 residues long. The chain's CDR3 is CASSQPGLANNEQFF. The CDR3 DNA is TGTGCCAGCAGCCAGCCGGGACTAGCGAACAATGAGCAGTTCTTC.

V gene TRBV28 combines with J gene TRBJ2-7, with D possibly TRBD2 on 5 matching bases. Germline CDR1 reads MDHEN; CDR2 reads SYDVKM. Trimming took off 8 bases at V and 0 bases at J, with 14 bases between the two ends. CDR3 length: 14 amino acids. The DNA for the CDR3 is TGTGCCAGCGCTCGGCGGGCTGCCTCCTACGAGCAGTACTTC. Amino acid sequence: CASARRAASYEQYF.

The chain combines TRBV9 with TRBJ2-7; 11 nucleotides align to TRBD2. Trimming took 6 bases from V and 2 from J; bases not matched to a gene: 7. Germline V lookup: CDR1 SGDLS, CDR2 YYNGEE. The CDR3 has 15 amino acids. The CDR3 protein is CASNPIAGGPYEQYF. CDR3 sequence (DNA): TGTGCCAGCAACCCCATAGCGGGAGGGCCCTACGAGCAGTACTTC.

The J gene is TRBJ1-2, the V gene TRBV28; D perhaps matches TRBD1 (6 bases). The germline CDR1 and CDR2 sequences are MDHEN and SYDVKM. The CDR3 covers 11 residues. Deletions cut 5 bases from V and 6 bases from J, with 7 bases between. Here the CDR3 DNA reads TGTGCCAGCAGTGGGGGCCATGGCTACACCTTC. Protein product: CASSGGHGYTF.

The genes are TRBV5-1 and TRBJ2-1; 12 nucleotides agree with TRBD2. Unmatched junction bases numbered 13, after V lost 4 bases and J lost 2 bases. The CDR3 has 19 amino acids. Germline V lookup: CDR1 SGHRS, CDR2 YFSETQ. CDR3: CASSHGGLAGGSPYNEQFF. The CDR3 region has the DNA TGCGCCAGCAGCCATGGAGGGCTAGCGGGAGGGAGCCCCTACAATGAGCAGTTCTTC.

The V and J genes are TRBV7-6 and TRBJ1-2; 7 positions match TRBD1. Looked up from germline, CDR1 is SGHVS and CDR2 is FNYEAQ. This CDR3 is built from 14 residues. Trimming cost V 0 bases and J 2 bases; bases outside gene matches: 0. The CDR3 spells CASSLADRNYGYTF. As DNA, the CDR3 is TGTGCCAGCAGCTTAGCGGACAGGAACTATGGCTACACCTTC.

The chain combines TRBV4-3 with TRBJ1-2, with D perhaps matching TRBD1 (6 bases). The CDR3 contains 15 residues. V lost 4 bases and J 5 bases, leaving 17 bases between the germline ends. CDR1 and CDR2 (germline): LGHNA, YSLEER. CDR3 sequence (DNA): TGCGCCAGCAGCCGCCACAGGGAAAGTCTTTATGGCTACACCTTC. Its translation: CASSRHRESLYGYTF.

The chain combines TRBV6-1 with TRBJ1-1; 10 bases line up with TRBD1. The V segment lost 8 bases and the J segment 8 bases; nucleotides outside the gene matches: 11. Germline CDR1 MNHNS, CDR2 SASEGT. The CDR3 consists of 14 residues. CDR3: CASVSGGQGCEAFF. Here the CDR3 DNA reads TGTGCCAGCGTTTCCGGGGGACAGGGGTGCGAAGCTTTCTTT.

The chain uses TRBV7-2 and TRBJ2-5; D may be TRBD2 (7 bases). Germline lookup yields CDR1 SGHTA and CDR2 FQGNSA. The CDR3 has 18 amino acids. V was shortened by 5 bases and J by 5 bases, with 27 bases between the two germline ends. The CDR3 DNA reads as TGTGCCAGCAGCCCGACCGGGGGGAAGAACAGGGAGGGGGAGACCCAGTACTTC. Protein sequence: CASSPTGGKNREGETQYF.

For the CDR3, the DNA is TGTGCCAGCAGCTCAGACTCACCAGGGGATCCCCATGGCTACACCTTC. It yields the protein CASSSDSPGDPHGYTF. V and J are TRBV7-3 and TRBJ1-2; D possibly corresponds to TRBD1 (6 bases). The CDR3 contains 16 residues. Germline V CDR1 and CDR2: SGHTA, FQGTGA. Trimming took 4 bases from V and 6 from J, leaving 21 bases between them.

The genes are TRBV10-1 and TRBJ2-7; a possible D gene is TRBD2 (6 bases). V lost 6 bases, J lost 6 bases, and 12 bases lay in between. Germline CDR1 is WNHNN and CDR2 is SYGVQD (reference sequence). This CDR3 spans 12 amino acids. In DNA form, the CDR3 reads TGCGCCAGCAGCGGGACTCGGGGCGAGCAGTACTTC. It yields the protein CASSGTRGEQYF.

In nucleotides, the CDR3 is TGTGCCAGCAGTGAAGTTGAGCGGGAGTTTTACGAGCAGTACTTC. This translates into CASSEVEREFYEQYF. This rearrangement joins TRBV2 to TRBJ2-7, with TRBD2 matching over 8 bases. V trimming: 1 base; J trimming: 4 bases; junction bases outside the gene matches: 6. From germline, CDR1 is SNHLY and CDR2 FYNNEI. The CDR3 has 15 amino acids. Using reference TRBV2 and TRBJ2-7 for the parts outside the CDR3, the full variable domain is EPEVTQTPSHQVTQMGQEVILRCVPISNHLYFYWYRQILGQKVEFLVSFYNNEISEKSEIFDDQFSVERPDGSNFTLKIRSTKLEDSAMYFCASSEVEREFYEQYFGPGTRLTVT.

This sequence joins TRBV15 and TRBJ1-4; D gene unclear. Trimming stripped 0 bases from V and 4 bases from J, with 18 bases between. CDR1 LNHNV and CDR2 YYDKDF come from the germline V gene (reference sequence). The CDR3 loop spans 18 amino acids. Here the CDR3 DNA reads TGTGCCACCAGCAGAGATAGTAGTGGGCTGGGTGTTAATGAAAAACTGTTTTTT. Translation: CATSRDSSGLGVNEKLFF.

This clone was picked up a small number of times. CDR3 coding DNA: TGTGCCAGCAGTCACGTTACAGGGGCCCACGAGCAGTACTTC. Translating gives CASSHVTGAHEQYF. The chain carries TRBV7-2 and TRBJ2-7; 7 bases fit TRBD1. Germline V gives CDR1 SGHTA, CDR2 FQGNSA. Unmatched junction bases numbered 10, after V lost 6 bases and J lost 5 bases. The CDR3 runs 14 residues.

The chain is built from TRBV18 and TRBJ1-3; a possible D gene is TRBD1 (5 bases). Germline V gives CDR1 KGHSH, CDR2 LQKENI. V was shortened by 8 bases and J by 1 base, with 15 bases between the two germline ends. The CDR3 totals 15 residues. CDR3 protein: CASTPSQGSGNTIYF. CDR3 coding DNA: TGTGCCAGCACCCCAAGCCAGGGATCTGGAAACACCATATATTTT. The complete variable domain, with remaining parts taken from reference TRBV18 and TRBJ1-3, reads NAGVMQNPRHLVRRRGQEARLRCSPMKGHSHVYWYRQLPEEGLKFMVYLQKENIIDESGMPKERFSAEFPKEGPSILRIQQVVRGDSAAYFCASTPSQGSGNTIYFGEGSWLTVV.

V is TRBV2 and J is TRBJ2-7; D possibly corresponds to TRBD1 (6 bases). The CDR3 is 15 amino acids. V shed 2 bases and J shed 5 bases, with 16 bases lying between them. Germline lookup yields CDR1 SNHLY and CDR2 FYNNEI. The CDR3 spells CASSEHRAGVNEQYF. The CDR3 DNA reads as TGTGCCAGCAGTGAACACAGGGCGGGCGTGAACGAGCAGTACTTC.

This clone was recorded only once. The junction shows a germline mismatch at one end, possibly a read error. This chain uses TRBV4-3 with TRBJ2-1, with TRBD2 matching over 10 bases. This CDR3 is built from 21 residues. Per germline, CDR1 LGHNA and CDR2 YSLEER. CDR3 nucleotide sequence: TGCGCCAGCAGCCAAGATAGTCTCCCACTAGCGGGACCCCGCTCCTACAATGGGCAGTTCTTC. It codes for CASSQDSLPLAGPRSYNGQFF.

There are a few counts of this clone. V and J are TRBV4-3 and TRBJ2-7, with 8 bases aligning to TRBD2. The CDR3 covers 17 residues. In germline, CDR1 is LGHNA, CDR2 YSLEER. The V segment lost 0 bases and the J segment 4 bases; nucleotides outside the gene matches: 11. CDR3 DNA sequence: TGCGCCAGCAGCCAAGAACGGAACAGCGGGAGAACGTACGAGCAGTACTTC. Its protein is CASSQERNSGRTYEQYF.